This T cell receptor (beta chain) was identified in a study of T cell repertoires in cytomegalovirus infection. Study observations and caveats: People with CMV and the relevant HLA were identified by cumulative public TCR beta family frequency. HLA-C-restricted CMV-specific TCR beta clonotypes were dominant in the ex vivo response.

Of note for this clonotype: The antigen is not known.

TCRdb re-called the reads with MiXCR, one entry per CDR3 protein. The sample consists of some 940,000 distinct CDR3 sequences, roughly 30% of them appearing once. The germline V gene encodes CDR1 DFQATT and CDR2 SNEGSKA (reference sequence). This CDR3 comprises 14 residues. V lost 3 bases to trimming and J lost 7 bases; unmatched junction nucleotides: 12. The clonotype originates from a human donor in good health (CMV status not recorded). Some clones in this sample may be carry-over from other donors' samples. Specimen: cultured CD8+ T cells from PBMCs, collected from culture after CMV antigen stimulation. The genes are TRBV20-1 and TRBJ2-7, with 7 positions matching TRBD1. In DNA, the CDR3 is TGCAGTGCTAGTCGACAGGGTTTGAGTGGGGAGCAGTACGTC. Its protein product is CSASRQGLSGEQYV.